This T cell receptor (beta chain) was recorded in a study of T cells after yellow fever vaccination. Study-level background: Preparation used SMART-Seq v4 Ultra Low Input for the low-cell-number fractions. Study conclusions and caveats: Reappearance after the booster was seen for most primary-vaccination clones, at around 95% CD4 and roughly 90% CD8. Within FACS-sorted repertoires, abundant clonotypes contaminating from the bulk population could be present.

This clonotype has a count of ten or more. Its antigen is as yet unknown. The CDR3 spans 15 residues. Trimming took 4 bases from V and 4 from J, leaving 16 bases between them. From germline, CDR1 is SGHRS and CDR2 YFSETQ. A universal primer site and UMIs were added as TCR cDNA was made by 5'RACE template switching. TCRdb analysed the 5' RACE reads with MiXCR anew, one entry per CDR3 protein. Altogether 250,000 to 350,000 distinct CDR3 sequences are present, approximately 4.5% being singletons, with the ten largest covering roughly a fifth. V usage is TRBV5-1 and J usage is TRBJ2-3; TRBD1 might be the D (6 bases). The specimen comprised PBMCs, sampled 15 days after the yellow fever booster vaccination. The receptor was isolated from a man aged 18 to 29 who received the YFV17D yellow fever vaccine. Written as DNA, the CDR3 is TGCGCCAGCAGCCTCTCCAGGGGTGGGTCAGATACGCAGTATTTT. Encoded protein: CASSLSRGGSDTQYF.